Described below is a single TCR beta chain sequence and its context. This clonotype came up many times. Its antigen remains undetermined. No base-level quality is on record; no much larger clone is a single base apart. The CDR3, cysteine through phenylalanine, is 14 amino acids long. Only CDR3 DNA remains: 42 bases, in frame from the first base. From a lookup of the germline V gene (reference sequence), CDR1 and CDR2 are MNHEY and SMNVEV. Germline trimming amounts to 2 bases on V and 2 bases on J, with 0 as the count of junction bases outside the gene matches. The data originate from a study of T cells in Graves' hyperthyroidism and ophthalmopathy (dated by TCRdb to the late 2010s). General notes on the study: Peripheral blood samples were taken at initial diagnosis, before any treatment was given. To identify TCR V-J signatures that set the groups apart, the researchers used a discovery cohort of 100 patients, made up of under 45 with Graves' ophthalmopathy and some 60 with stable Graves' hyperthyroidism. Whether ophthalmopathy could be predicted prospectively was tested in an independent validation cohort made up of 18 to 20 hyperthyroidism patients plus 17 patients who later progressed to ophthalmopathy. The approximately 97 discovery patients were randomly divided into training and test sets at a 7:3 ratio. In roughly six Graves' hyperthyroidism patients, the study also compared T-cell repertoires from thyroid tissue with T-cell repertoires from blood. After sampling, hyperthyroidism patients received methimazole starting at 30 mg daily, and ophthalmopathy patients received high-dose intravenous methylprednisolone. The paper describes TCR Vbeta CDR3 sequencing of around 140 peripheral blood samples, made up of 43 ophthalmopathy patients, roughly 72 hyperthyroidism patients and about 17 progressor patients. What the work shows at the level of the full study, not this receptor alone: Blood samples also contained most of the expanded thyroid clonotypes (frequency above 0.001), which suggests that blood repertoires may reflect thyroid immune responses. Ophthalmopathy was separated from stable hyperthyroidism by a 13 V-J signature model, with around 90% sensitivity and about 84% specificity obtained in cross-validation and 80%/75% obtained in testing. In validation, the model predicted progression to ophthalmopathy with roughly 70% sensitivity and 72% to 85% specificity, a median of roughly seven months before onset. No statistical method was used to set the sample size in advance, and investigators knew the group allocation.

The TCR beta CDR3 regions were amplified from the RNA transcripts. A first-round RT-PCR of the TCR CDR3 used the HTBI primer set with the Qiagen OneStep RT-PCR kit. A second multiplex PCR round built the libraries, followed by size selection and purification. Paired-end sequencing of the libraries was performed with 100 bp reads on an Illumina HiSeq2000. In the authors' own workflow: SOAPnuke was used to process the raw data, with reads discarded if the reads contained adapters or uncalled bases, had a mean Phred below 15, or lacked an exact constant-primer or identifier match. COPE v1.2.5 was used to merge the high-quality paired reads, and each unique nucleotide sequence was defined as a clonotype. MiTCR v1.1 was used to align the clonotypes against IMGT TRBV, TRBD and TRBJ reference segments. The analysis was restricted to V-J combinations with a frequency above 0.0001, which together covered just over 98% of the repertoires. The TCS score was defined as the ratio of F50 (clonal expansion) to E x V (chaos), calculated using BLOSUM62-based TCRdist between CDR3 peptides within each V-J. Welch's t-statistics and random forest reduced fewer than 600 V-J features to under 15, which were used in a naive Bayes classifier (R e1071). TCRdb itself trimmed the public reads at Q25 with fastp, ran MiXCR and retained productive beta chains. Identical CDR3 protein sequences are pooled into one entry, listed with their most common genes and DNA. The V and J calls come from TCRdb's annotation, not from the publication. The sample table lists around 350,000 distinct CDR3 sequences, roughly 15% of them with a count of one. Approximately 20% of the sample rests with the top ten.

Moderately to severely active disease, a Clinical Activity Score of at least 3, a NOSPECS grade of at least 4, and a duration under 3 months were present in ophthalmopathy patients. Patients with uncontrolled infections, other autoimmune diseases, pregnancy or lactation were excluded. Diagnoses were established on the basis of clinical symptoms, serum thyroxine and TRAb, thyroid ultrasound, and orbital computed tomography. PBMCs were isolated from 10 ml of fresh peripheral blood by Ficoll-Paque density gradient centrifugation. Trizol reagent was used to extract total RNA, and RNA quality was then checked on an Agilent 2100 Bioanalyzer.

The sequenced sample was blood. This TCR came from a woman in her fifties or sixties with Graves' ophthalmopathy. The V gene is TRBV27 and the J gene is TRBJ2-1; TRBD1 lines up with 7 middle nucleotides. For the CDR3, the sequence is CASSLQGAYNEQFF. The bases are TGTGCCAGCAGTTTACAGGGGGCCTACAATGAGCAGTTCTTC.